This T cell receptor (beta chain) was retrieved from a study of T cell responses to AZD1222 COVID-19 vaccine. Per the germline V gene, CDR1 is SEHNR and CDR2 is FQNEAQ (reference sequence). Trimming took 8 bases from V and 8 from J, leaving 19 bases between them. The CDR3 loop spans 14 amino acids. Findings of the study overall: A reported finding is that nearly half of spike-specific TCRs target unmutated variant regions. CD4 TCRs covered the whole spike, strongest at regions 160-218 and 743-854. Every sample of the repertoires postdated the peak T cell response.

Here immunoSEQ multiplex PCR was the method, and the copy in TCRdb shows in-frame clones only, minus some. The table lists about 130,000 clones, around 84% of them singletons, with roughly an eighth in the top ten. Points on this clone: What it recognizes is unknown.

The receptor was derived from an adult in good health. The sequenced sample was peripheral blood, obtained on day 0 of AZD1222 vaccination. The chain employs TRBV7-9 and TRBJ2-1, with D maybe TRBD2 (6 bases). The DNA of the CDR3 is TGTGCCAGCGACCTTAGTCTCGGGGGACATGAGCAGTTCTTC. This translates into CASDLSLGGHEQFF.